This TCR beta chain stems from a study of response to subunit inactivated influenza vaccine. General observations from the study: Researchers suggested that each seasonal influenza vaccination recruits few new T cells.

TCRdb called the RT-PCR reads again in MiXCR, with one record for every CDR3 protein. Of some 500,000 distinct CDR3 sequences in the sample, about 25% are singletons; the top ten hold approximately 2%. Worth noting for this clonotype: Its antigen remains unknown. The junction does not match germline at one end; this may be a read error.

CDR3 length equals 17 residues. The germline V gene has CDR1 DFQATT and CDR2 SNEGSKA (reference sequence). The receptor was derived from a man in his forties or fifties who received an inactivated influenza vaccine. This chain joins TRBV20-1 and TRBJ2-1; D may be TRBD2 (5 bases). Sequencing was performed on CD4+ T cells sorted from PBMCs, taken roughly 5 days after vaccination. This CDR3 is CCARDIGSGLGYNEQFF. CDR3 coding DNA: TGCTGTGCTAGAGATATAGGGAGCGGCTTGGGTTACAATGAGCAGTTCTTC.